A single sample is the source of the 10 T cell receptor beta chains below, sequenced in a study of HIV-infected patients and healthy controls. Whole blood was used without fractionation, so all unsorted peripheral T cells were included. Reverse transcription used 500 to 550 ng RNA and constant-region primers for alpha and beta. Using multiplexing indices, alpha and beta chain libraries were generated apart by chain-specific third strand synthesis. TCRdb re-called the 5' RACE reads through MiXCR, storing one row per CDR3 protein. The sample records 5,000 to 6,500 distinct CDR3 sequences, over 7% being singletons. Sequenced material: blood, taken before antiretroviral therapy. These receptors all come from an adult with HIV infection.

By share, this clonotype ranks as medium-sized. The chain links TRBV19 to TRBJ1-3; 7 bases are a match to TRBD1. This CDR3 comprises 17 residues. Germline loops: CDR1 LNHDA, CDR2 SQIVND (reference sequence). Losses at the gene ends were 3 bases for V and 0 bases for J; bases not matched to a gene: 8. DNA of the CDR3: TGTGCCAGTAGTATCCTGACAGGGCCTCGCTCTGGAAACACCATATATTTT. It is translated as CASSILTGPRSGNTIYF.

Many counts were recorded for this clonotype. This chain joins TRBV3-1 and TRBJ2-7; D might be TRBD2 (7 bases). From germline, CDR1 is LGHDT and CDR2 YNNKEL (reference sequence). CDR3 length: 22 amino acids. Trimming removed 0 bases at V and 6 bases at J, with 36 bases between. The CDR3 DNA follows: TGTGCCAGCAGCCAAGATCTTTTGTGGCGGGGGCGCCCCAAACCTTTTGATCGCGAGCAGTACGTC. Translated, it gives CASSQDLLWRGRPKPFDREQYV.

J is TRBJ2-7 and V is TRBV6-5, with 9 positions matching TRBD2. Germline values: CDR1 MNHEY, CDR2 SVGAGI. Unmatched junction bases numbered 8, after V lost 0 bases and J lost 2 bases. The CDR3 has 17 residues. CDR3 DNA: TGTGCCAGCAGTTACTCGATTAGCGGGAGTGCCCCCTACGAGCAGTACTTC. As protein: CASSYSISGSAPYEQYF.

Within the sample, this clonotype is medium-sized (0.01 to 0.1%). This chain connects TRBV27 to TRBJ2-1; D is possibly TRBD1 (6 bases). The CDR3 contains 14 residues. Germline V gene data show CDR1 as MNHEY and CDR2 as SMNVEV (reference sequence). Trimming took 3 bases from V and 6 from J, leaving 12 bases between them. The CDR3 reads CASSFRGQSNEQFF. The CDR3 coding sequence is TGTGCCAGCAGTTTTAGAGGACAGTCCAATGAGCAGTTCTTC.

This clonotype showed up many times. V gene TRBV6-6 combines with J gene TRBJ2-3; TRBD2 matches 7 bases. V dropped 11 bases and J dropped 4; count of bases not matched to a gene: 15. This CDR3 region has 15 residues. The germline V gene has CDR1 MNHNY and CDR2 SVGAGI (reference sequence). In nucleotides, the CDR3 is TGTGCCTCGTCGGACCCGCGGGGGAGTTCAGATACGCAGTATTTT. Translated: CASSDPRGSSDTQYF.

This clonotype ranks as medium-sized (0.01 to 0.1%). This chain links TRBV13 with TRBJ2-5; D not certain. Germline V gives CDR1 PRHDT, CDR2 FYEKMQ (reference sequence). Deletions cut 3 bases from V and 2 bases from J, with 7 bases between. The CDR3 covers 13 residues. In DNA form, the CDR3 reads TGTGCCAGCAGCTTCAGGATACAAGAGACCCAGTACTTC. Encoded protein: CASSFRIQETQYF.

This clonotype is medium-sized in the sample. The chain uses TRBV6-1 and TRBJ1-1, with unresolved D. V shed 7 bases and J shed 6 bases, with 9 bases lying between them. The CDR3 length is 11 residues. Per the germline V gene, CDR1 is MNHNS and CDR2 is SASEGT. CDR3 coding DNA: TGTGCCAGCAAAGAGGTGGCTGAAGCTTTCTTT. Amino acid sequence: CASKEVAEAFF.

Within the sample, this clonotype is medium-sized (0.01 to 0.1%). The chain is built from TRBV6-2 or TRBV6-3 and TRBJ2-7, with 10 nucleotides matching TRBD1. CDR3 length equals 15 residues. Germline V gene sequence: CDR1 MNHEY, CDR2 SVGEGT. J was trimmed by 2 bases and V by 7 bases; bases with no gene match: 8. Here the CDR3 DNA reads TGTGCCAGCACCGCTGACAGGGGGCTTCCCTACGAGCAGTACGTC. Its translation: CASTADRGLPYEQYV.

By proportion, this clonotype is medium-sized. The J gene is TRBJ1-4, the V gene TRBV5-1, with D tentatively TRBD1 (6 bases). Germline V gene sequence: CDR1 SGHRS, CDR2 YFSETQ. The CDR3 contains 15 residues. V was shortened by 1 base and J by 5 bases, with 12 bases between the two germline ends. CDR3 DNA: TGCGCCAGCAGCTTGCAGGGACAAGGAAATGAAAAACTGTTTTTT. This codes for CASSLQGQGNEKLFF.

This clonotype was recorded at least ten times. CDR3 sequence: CSARVQGGIGAGELFF. The CDR3 nucleotides are TGCAGTGCTAGAGTACAGGGGGGGATCGGGGCCGGGGAGCTGTTTTTT. This sequence joins TRBV20-1 and TRBJ2-2; possibly TRBD1 for D (8 bases). The CDR3 has 16 residues. V was pared by 1 base and J by 6 bases, with 18 bases between. Germline V lookup: CDR1 DFQATT, CDR2 SNEGSKA (reference sequence).